The 5 T cell receptor beta chains listed next were all sequenced from one sample in a study of blood T cell repertoires in COVID-19. Generated by immunoSEQ multiplex PCR, the TCRdb table keeps only in-frame clones and is missing some. The data hold 380,000 or so clones, with 81% observed a single time. The specimen sequenced was peripheral blood. The receptors come from a human donor with acute or convalescent COVID-19. The donor label of this sample is uncertain.

The sample holds one count of this clone. J is TRBJ2-1 and V is TRBV5-6, with 7 bases aligning to TRBD2. The ends lost 0 bases at V and 2 bases at J; junction bases unmatched: 5. The CDR3 extends over 16 amino acids. Looked up from germline, CDR1 is SGHDT and CDR2 is YYEEEE. The DNA of the CDR3 is TGTGCCAGCAGCTTGGGACCGGGGGGTACCTACAATGAGCAGTTCTTC. Translated, it gives CASSLGPGGTYNEQFF.

The rearrangement joins TRBV7-9 to TRBJ1-6; no clear D gene. Germline V gene sequence: CDR1 SEHNR, CDR2 FQNEAQ (reference sequence). The CDR3 totals 13 residues. V dropped 3 bases and J dropped 9 bases, with 9 bases sitting between them. CDR3 nucleotide sequence: TGTGCCAGCAGCTTCAAAGAGATTTCACCCCTCCACTTT. Protein sequence: CASSFKEISPLHF.

The chain employs TRBV7-9 and TRBJ1-2; D is ambiguous. Germline V gene data show CDR1 as SEHNR and CDR2 as FQNEAQ (reference sequence). CDR3 length: 16 amino acids. V lost 7 bases and J lost 2, with 20 bases in between. For the CDR3, the DNA is TGTGCCAGCAACGAAGGGAGCACAATGTCAAACTATGGCTACACCTTC. It yields the protein CASNEGSTMSNYGYTF.

This clone was picked up a small number of times. The gene calls are TRBV10-3 and TRBJ2-1, with 13 bases fitting TRBD2. The CDR3 spans 17 residues. The V segment lost 3 bases and the J segment 7 bases; nucleotides outside the gene matches: 9. Per germline, CDR1 ENHRY and CDR2 SYGVKD. CDR3 coding DNA: TGTGCCATCAGTGATTTACTAGCGGGAGGGGTCGGTAATGAGCAGTTCTTC. Its protein product is CAISDLLAGGVGNEQFF.

This CDR3 reads CASSYRGNEQYF. The DNA for the CDR3 is TGTGCCAGCAGTTATAGGGGGAACGAGCAGTACTTC. The chain couples TRBV6-5 to TRBJ2-7, with D maybe TRBD1 (6 bases). V lost 3 bases, J lost 5 bases, and 8 bases lay in between. The CDR3 spans 12 residues. Germline-derived CDR1 and CDR2 are MNHEY and SVGAGI.